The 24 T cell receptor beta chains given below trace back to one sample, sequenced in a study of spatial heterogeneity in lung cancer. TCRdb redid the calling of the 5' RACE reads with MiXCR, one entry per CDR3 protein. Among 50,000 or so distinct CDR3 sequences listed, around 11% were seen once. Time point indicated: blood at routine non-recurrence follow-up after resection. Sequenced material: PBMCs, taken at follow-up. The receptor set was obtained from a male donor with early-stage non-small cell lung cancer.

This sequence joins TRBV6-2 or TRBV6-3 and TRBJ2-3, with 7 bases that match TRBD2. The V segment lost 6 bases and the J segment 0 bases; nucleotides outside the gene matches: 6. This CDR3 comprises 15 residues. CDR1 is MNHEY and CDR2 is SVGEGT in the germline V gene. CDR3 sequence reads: CASRDPGGSTDTQYF. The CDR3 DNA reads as TGTGCCAGCAGGGACCCGGGGGGAAGCACAGATACGCAGTATTTT.

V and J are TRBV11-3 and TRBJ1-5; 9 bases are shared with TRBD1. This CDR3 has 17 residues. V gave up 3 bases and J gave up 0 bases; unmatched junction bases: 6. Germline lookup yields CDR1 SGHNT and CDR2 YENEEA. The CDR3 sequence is CASSLHRGLNSNQPQHF. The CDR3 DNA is TGTGCCAGCAGCTTGCACAGGGGGCTCAATAGCAATCAGCCCCAGCATTTT.

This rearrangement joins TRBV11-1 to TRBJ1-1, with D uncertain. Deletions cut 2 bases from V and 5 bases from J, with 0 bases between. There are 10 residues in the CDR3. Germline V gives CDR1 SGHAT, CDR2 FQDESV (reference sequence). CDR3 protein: CASSLTEAFF. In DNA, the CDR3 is TGTGCCAGCAGCTTAACTGAAGCTTTCTTT.

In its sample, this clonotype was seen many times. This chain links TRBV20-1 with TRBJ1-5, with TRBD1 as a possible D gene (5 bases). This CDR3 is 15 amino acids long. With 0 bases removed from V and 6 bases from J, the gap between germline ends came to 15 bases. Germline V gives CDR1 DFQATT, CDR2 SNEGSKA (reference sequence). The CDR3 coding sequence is TGCAGTGCTAGAGATAGAGCCAGGGCGGGTCAGCCCCAGCATTTT. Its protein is CSARDRARAGQPQHF.

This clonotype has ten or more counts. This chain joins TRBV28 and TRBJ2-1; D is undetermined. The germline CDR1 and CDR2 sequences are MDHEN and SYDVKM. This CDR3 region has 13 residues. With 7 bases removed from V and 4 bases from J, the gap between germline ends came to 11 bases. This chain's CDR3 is CASTLPSYNEQFF. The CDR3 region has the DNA TGTGCCAGCACACTCCCGAGTTACAATGAGCAGTTCTTC.

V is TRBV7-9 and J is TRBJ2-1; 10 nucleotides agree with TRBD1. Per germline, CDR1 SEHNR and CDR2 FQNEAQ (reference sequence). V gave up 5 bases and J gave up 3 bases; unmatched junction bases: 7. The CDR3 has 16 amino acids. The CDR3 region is CASSQRRTGGYNEQFF. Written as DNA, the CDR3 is TGTGCCAGCAGCCAGCGGAGGACAGGGGGCTACAATGAGCAGTTCTTC. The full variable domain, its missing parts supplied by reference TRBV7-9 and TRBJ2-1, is DTGVSQNPRHKITKRGQNVTFRCDPISEHNRLYWYRQTLGQGPEFLTYFQNEAQLEKSRLLSDRFSAERPKGSFSTLEIQRTEQGDSAMYLCASSQRRTGGYNEQFFGPGTRLTVL.

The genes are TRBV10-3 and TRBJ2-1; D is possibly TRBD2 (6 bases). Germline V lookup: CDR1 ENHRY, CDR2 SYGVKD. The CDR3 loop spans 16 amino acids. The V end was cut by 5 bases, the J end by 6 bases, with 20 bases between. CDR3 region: CAISTRDSISGNEQFF. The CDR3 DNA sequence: TGTGCCATCAGTACACGGGACTCCATAAGCGGCAATGAGCAGTTCTTC.

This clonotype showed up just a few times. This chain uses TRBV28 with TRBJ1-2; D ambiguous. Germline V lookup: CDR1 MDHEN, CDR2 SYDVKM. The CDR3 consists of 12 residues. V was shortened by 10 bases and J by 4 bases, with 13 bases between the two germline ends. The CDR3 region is CATIKGFYGYTF. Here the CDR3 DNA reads TGTGCCACGATAAAAGGGTTCTATGGCTACACCTTC.

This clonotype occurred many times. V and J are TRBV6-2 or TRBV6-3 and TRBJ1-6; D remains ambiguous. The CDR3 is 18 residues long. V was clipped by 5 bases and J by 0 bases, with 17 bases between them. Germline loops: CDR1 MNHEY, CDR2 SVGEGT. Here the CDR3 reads CASSDDLTGSSYNSPLHF. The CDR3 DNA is TGTGCCAGCAGTGACGACCTTACGGGTAGCTCCTATAATTCACCCCTCCACTTT.

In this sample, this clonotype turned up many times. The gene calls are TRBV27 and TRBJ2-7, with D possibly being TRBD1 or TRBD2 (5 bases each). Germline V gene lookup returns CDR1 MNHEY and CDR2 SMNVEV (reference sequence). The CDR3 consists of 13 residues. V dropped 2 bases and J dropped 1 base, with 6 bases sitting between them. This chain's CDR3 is CASSLGGSYEQYF. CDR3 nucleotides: TGTGCCAGCAGTTTAGGGGGATCCTACGAGCAGTACTTC.

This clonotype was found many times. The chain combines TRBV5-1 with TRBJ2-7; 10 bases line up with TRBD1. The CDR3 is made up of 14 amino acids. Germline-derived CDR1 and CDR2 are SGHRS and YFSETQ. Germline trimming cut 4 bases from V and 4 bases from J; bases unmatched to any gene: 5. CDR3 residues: CASSQPGQGYEQYF. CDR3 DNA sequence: TGCGCCAGCAGCCAACCGGGACAGGGGTACGAGCAGTACTTC.

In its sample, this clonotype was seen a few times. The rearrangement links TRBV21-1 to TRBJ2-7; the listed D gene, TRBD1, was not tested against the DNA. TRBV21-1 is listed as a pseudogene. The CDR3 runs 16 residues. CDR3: CASSKGPDRVLYEQYF. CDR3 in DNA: TGTGCCAGCAGCAAAGGACCGGACAGGGTTCTCTACGAGCAGTACTTC.

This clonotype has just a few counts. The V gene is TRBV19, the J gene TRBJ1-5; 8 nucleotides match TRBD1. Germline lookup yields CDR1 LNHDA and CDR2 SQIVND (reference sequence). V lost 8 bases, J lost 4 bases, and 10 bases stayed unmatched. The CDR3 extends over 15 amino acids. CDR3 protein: CASGKQGEINQPQHF. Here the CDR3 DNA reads TGTGCCAGTGGGAAACAGGGGGAAATTAATCAGCCCCAGCATTTT. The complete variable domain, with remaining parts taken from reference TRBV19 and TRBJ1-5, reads DGGITQSPKYLFRKEGQNVTLSCEQNLNHDAMYWYRQDPGQGLRLIYYSQIVNDFQKGDIAEGYSVSREKKESFPLTVTSAQKNPTAFYLCASGKQGEINQPQHFGDGTRLSIL.

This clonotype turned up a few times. The CDR3 DNA reads TGTGCCTGGAGGCCCGGCGATATCGGGGAGCTGTTTTTT. Translation gives CAWRPGDIGELFF. This chain links TRBV30 with TRBJ2-2; D not certain. Germline CDR1 and CDR2: GTSNPN and SVGIG (reference sequence). The V end lost 3 bases, the J end lost 7 bases, and 12 bases lay between the germline ends. This CDR3 region has 13 residues.

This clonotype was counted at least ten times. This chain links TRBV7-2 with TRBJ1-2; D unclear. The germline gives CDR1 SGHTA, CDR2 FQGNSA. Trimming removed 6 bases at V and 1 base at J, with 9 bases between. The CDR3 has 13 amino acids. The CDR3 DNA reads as TGTGCCAGCAGTCTAAACAATAACTATGGCTACACCTTC. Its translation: CASSLNNNYGYTF.

The CDR3 loop is CASSIAGHQPQHF. The CDR3 region has the DNA TGTGCCAGTAGTATAGCAGGGCATCAGCCCCAGCATTTT. The chain combines TRBV19 with TRBJ1-5, with a weak D call TRBD1 (5 bases). This CDR3 is built from 13 residues. Germline loops: CDR1 LNHDA, CDR2 SQIVND (reference sequence). The V end was cut by 1 base, the J end by 5 bases, with 6 bases between.

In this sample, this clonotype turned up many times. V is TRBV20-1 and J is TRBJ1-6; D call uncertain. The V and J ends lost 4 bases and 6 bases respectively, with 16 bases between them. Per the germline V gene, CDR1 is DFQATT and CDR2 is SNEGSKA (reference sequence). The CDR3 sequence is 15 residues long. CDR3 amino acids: CSANQPRTPNSPLHF. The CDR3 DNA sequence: TGCAGTGCTAATCAACCAAGGACTCCTAATTCACCCCTCCACTTT.

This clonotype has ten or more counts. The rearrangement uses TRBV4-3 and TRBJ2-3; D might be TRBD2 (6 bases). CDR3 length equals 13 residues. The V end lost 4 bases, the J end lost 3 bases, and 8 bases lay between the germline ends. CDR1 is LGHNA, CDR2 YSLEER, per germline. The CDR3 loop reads CASSLAETDTQYF. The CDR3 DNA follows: TGCGCCAGCAGCCTAGCGGAGACAGATACGCAGTATTTT.

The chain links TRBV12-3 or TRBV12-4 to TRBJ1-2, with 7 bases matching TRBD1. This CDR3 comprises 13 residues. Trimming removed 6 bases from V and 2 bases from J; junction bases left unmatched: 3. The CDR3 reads CASSQGQNYGYTF. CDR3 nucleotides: TGTGCCAGCAGCCAGGGACAGAACTATGGCTACACCTTC.

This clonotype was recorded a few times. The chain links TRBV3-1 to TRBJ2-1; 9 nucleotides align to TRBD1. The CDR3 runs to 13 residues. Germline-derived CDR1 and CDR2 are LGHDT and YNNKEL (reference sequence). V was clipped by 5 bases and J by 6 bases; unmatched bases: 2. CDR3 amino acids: CASSGQGSNEQFF. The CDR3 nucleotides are TGTGCCAGCAGCGGACAGGGGAGCAATGAGCAGTTCTTC.

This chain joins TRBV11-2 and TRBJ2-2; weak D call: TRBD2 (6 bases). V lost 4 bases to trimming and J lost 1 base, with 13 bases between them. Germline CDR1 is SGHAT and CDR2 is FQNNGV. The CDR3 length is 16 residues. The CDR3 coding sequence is TGTGCCAGCAGCTCCCAACTAGCCATGAACACCGGGGAGCTGTTTTTT. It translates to CASSSQLAMNTGELFF.

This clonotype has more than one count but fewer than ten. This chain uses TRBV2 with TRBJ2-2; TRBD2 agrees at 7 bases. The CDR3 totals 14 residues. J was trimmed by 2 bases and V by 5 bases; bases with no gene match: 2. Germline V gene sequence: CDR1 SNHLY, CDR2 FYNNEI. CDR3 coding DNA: TGTGCCAGCAGTAAGCGGGGAAACACCGGGGAGCTGTTTTTT. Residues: CASSKRGNTGELFF.

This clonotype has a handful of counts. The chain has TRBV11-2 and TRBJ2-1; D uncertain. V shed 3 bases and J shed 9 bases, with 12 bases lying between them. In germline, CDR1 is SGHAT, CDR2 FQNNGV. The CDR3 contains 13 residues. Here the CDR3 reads CASSFIIRAEQFF. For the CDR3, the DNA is TGTGCCAGCAGCTTCATTATTCGTGCTGAGCAGTTCTTC.

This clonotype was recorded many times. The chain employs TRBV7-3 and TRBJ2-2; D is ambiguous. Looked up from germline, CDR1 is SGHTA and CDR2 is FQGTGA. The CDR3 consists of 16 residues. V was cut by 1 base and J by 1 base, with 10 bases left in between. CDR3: CASSLNARRNTGELFF. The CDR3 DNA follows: TGTGCCAGCAGCTTAAATGCGCGGAGGAACACCGGGGAGCTGTTTTTT.